Shown below are 32 T cell receptor beta chains from a single sample sequenced in a study of neurological immune-mediated disorders. TCRdb recomputed calls from the 5' RACE reads with MiXCR, one row per CDR3 protein. Among 70,000 or so distinct CDR3 sequences listed, less than 5.5% were seen once. Sequenced sample: PBMCs. These receptors all stem from a woman aged 25 to 39 with multiple sclerosis.

This clonotype has a count of ten or more. This chain connects TRBV6-6 to TRBJ2-1; D is undetermined. There are 14 residues in the CDR3. The V end was cut by 6 bases, the J end by 0 bases, with 9 bases between. The germline V gene encodes CDR1 MNHNY and CDR2 SVGAGI (reference sequence). The CDR3 DNA is TGTGCCAGCAGAAGAGAGAGCTCCTACAATGAGCAGTTCTTC. Translated, it gives CASRRESSYNEQFF.

This clonotype was recorded many times. J is TRBJ2-5 and V is TRBV7-2; D gene ambiguous. Germline V CDR1 and CDR2: SGHTA, FQGNSA. The CDR3 is 13 amino acids. Trimming took off 5 bases at V and 4 bases at J, with 11 bases between the two ends. The CDR3 bases are TGTGCCAGCAGCCGTGGGGATCTAGAGACCCAGTACTTC. Amino acids: CASSRGDLETQYF.

This clonotype was seen many times. CDR3 sequence: CASRETSGFLNEQFF. The CDR3 bases are TGCGCCAGCCGGGAGACTAGCGGGTTCCTCAATGAGCAGTTCTTC. J is TRBJ2-1 and V is TRBV5-1, with 10 bases fitting TRBD2. CDR1 is SGHRS, CDR2 YFSETQ, per germline. The CDR3 is 15 residues long. Trimming at V came to 7 bases and at J to 6 bases, leaving 10 bases not matched to a gene.

This clonotype was seen repeatedly, ten times or more. The CDR3 DNA is TGTGCCAGCAGCTTAAAGGGCACAGATACGCAGTATTTT. Its translation is CASSLKGTDTQYF. This chain connects TRBV5-6 to TRBJ2-3; unclear D gene. V was trimmed by 2 bases and J by 1 base, leaving 5 bases between them. Germline V gene data show CDR1 as SGHDT and CDR2 as YYEEEE. This CDR3 spans 13 amino acids.

Many counts were recorded for this clonotype. The V and J genes are TRBV12-3 or TRBV12-4 and TRBJ2-1; D is ambiguous. This CDR3 is 16 amino acids long. V was clipped by 3 bases and J by 0 bases, with 12 bases between them. DNA of the CDR3: TGTGCCAGCAGTTTTAGACCGCTTAGCTCCTACAATGAGCAGTTCTTC. Its protein product is CASSFRPLSSYNEQFF.

This clonotype has ten or more counts. The chain employs TRBV20-1 and TRBJ2-1, with 12 bases lining up with TRBD2. Germline V gene data show CDR1 as DFQATT and CDR2 as SNEGSKA (reference sequence). This CDR3 spans 14 amino acids. V shed 4 bases and J 7 bases; nucleotides not matched to a gene: 5. CDR3 region: CSANLAGGPNEQFF. CDR3 coding DNA: TGCAGTGCTAACCTAGCGGGGGGGCCTAATGAGCAGTTCTTC.

This clonotype was counted many times. The J gene is TRBJ1-2, the V gene TRBV4-1; no firm D call. Germline CDR1 is MGHRA and CDR2 is YSYEKL. The CDR3 is 14 amino acids. Between the trimmed V and J ends, which lost 0 bases and 4 bases, there was a span of 9 bases. Here the CDR3 reads CASSQDAQVYGYTF. The CDR3 DNA reads TGCGCCAGCAGCCAAGATGCGCAGGTCTATGGCTACACCTTC.

This clonotype was seen at least ten times. J is TRBJ2-3 and V is TRBV5-1, with D perhaps TRBD1 (8 bases). The germline V gene encodes CDR1 SGHRS and CDR2 YFSETQ. The CDR3 runs to 15 residues. V was trimmed by 4 bases and J by 2 bases, leaving 14 bases between them. The CDR3 reads CASSLQGGYTDTQYF. The CDR3 nucleotides are TGCGCCAGCAGCCTACAGGGGGGGTACACAGATACGCAGTATTTT.

For this clonotype: Being one base from a much bigger clone, this may be a read error. The chain links TRBV10-2 to TRBJ2-1; possible D gene TRBD2, 6 bases. Germline CDR1 is WSHSY and CDR2 is SAAADI. Trimming stripped 6 bases from V and 6 bases from J, with 15 bases between. The CDR3 loop spans 14 amino acids. The CDR3 bases are TGCGCCAGCAGACGCGGGATAGCCACCAATGAGCAGTTCTTC. This codes for CASRRGIATNEQFF.

The sample holds many counts of this clonotype. The chain links TRBV7-8 to TRBJ2-3; D tentatively fits TRBD1 or TRBD2 (5 bases each). The CDR3 sequence is 15 residues long. Deletions cut 0 bases from V and 0 bases from J, with 7 bases between. From germline, CDR1 is SGHVS and CDR2 FQNEAQ. The CDR3 loop reads CASSLAGESTDTQYF. In DNA form, the CDR3 reads TGTGCCAGCAGCTTAGCGGGGGAGAGCACAGATACGCAGTATTTT.

This clonotype was counted at least ten times. The chain joins TRBV7-9 to TRBJ2-7; D is unresolved. Deletions cut 7 bases from V and 2 bases from J, with 21 bases between. This CDR3 is 16 amino acids long. Looked up from germline, CDR1 is SEHNR and CDR2 is FQNEAQ (reference sequence). The CDR3 nucleotides read TGTGCCAGCACCGGAACCCCGGGCAAGCCGACCTACGAGCAGTACTTC. Translated: CASTGTPGKPTYEQYF.

This clonotype was detected ten times or more. The chain links TRBV3-1 to TRBJ1-2; no firm D call. V lost 3 bases, J lost 4 bases, and 18 bases lay in between. This CDR3 contains 16 residues. Germline lookup yields CDR1 LGHDT and CDR2 YNNKEL (reference sequence). This CDR3 reads CASSHSRVRGSYGYTF. CDR3 in DNA: TGTGCCAGCAGCCACTCACGAGTGCGTGGGTCCTATGGCTACACCTTC. Full variable domain (rest looked up from reference TRBV3-1 and TRBJ1-2): DTAVSQTPKYLVTQMGNDKSIKCEQNLGHDTMYWYKQDSKKFLKIMFSYNNKELIINETVPNRFSPKSPDKAHLNLHINSLELGDSAVYFCASSHSRVRGSYGYTFGSGTRLTVV.

This clonotype was observed a handful of times. The gene calls are TRBV5-5 and TRBJ2-1; TRBD1 matches at 8 bases. The CDR3 extends over 15 amino acids. Germline V gene sequence: CDR1 SGHKS, CDR2 YYEKEE (reference sequence). Unmatched junction bases numbered 11, after V lost 2 bases and J lost 10 bases. CDR3 amino acids: CASSFGDRSVGEQFF. CDR3 DNA: TGTGCCAGCAGCTTTGGGGACAGGTCCGTCGGGGAGCAGTTCTTC.

J is TRBJ2-3 and V is TRBV12-3 or TRBV12-4; D tentatively reads TRBD1 or TRBD2 (5 bases each). CDR3 length: 14 residues. Trimming took 6 bases from V and 1 from J, leaving 11 bases between them. The CDR3 loop is CASRVGPGTDTQYF. DNA for the CDR3: TGTGCCAGCAGGGTGGGACCCGGCACAGATACGCAGTATTTT.

Worth noting for this clonotype: A read error may account for a junction end that differs from germline. The chain links TRBV27 to TRBJ1-5; 7 nucleotides align to TRBD1. The germline V gene encodes CDR1 MNHEY and CDR2 SMNVEV (reference sequence). CDR3 length equals 16 residues. The CDR3 nucleotides are TGTGCCAGCAGTCGCAAACCACAGGGGCGCAATCAGCCCCAGAATTTT. It translates to CASSRKPQGRNQPQNF.

This clonotype was picked up a small number of times. The chain links TRBV10-3 to TRBJ2-5, with TRBD1 identical over 8 bases. The germline CDR1 and CDR2 sequences are ENHRY and SYGVKD. The CDR3 contains 15 residues. V trimming: 2 bases; J trimming: 2 bases; junction bases outside the gene matches: 4. The CDR3 sequence: CAISEGQGWQETQYF. The CDR3 DNA follows: TGTGCCATCAGTGAGGGACAGGGTTGGCAAGAGACCCAGTACTTC.

This clonotype was counted at least ten times. The chain joins TRBV29-1 to TRBJ1-2, with D possibly TRBD1 on 5 matching bases. With 5 bases removed from V and 2 bases from J, the gap between germline ends came to 15 bases. Germline V gene data show CDR1 as SQVTM and CDR2 as ANQGSEA. The CDR3 runs to 14 residues. The CDR3 DNA is TGCAGCGTTACTACTTTGGGACTAAACTATGGCTACACCTTC. This translates into CSVTTLGLNYGYTF. The whole variable domain, remainder taken from reference TRBV29-1 and TRBJ1-2, is SAVISQKPSRDICQRGTSLTIQCQVDSQVTMMFWYRQQPGQSLTLIATANQGSEATYESGFVIDKFPISRPNLTFSTLTVSNMSPEDSSIYLCSVTTLGLNYGYTFGSGTRLTVV.

On this clonotype itself: This clone may be a read error of a much larger clone one base away. The CDR3 bases are TGCGCCAGCAGCTTGGACCCGGGGGACCAGCCCCAGCATTTT. Its protein product is CASSLDPGDQPQHF. This chain joins TRBV5-1 and TRBJ1-5; D may be TRBD1 (5 bases). Trimming left V 0 bases short and J 7 bases short, with 11 bases between. The CDR3 runs 14 residues. Germline V gives CDR1 SGHRS, CDR2 YFSETQ.

This clonotype was found many times. The chain joins TRBV4-1 to TRBJ2-3; D is ambiguous. CDR3 size: 13 residues. V shed 4 bases and J shed 1 base, with 6 bases lying between them. The germline gives CDR1 MGHRA, CDR2 YSYEKL. CDR3 DNA sequence: TGCGCCAGCAGCCCCCCAGGCACAGATACGCAGTATTTT. Amino acid sequence: CASSPPGTDTQYF.

In this sample, this clonotype turned up many times. The chain employs TRBV9 and TRBJ1-2, with a weak D call TRBD1 (6 bases). Trimming shortened V by 0 bases and J by 4 bases, and 10 bases separated the two germline ends. There are 14 residues in the CDR3. Per germline, CDR1 SGDLS and CDR2 YYNGEE. This chain's CDR3 is CASSVEGDFYGYTF. In nucleotides, the CDR3 is TGTGCCAGCAGCGTAGAGGGGGATTTCTATGGCTACACCTTC.

This clonotype has at least ten counts. V usage is TRBV7-9 and J usage is TRBJ2-1; TRBD1 agrees at 7 bases. Germline CDR1 is SEHNR and CDR2 is FQNEAQ (reference sequence). V lost 5 bases and J lost 10; bases outside the gene matches: 11. The CDR3 is made up of 14 amino acids. The DNA of the CDR3 is TGTGCCAGCAGCAATGACAGGGTGCCACGGGAGCAGTTCTTC. This sequence encodes CASSNDRVPREQFF.

This clonotype was seen ten or more times. The chain carries TRBV3-1 and TRBJ2-7, with unresolved D. V was trimmed by 2 bases and J by 6 bases, leaving 11 bases between them. The CDR3 covers 13 residues. The germline gives CDR1 LGHDT, CDR2 YNNKEL (reference sequence). This chain's CDR3 is CASSQSRGSEQYF. The CDR3 DNA sequence: TGTGCCAGCAGCCAAAGTAGAGGATCCGAGCAGTACTTC.

This clonotype was counted only a few times. The rearrangement joins TRBV5-1 to TRBJ2-5; no firm D call. The CDR3 is 14 amino acids. Per germline, CDR1 SGHRS and CDR2 YFSETQ. Deletions cut 0 bases from V and 1 base from J, with 7 bases between. In DNA, the CDR3 is TGCGCCAGCAGCTTGGAGCGAACCCAAGAGACCCAGTACTTC. Its translation is CASSLERTQETQYF.

This clonotype was seen many times. This chain connects TRBV15 to TRBJ1-2; TRBD1 is a possible D gene (5 bases). In germline, CDR1 is LNHNV, CDR2 YYDKDF (reference sequence). The V end was cut by 0 bases, the J end by 6 bases, with 14 bases between. This CDR3 has 15 residues. For the CDR3, the DNA is TGTGCCACCAGCAGAGATCGGGTGGGGGGGAATGGCTACACCTTC. It specifies CATSRDRVGGNGYTF.

This clonotype was seen many times. The chain recombines TRBV12-3 or TRBV12-4 with TRBJ1-5; no clear D. The CDR3 loop spans 13 amino acids. Trimming removed 5 bases from V and 7 bases from J, with 12 bases in between. This CDR3 is CASSQNLGQPQHF. In nucleotides, the CDR3 is TGTGCCAGCAGTCAAAACTTAGGACAGCCCCAGCATTTT.

This clonotype has at least ten counts. V and J are TRBV2 and TRBJ2-7; TRBD1 agrees at 8 bases. Trimming took 5 bases from V and 6 from J; bases not matched to a gene: 6. The CDR3 is 13 amino acids. CDR1 and CDR2 (germline): SNHLY, FYNNEI. The CDR3 DNA reads TGTGCCAGCAGTATACTACAGGGGGGCGAGCAGTACTTC. Its protein is CASSILQGGEQYF. Full variable domain (remainder filled in from reference TRBV2 and TRBJ2-7): EPEVTQTPSHQVTQMGQEVILRCVPISNHLYFYWYRQILGQKVEFLVSFYNNEISEKSEIFDDQFSVERPDGSNFTLKIRSTKLEDSAMYFCASSILQGGEQYFGPGTRLTVT.

V is TRBV20-1 and J is TRBJ2-3; 7 bases fit TRBD2. Germline V lookup: CDR1 DFQATT, CDR2 SNEGSKA (reference sequence). The junction had 10 bases not matched to a gene; V was cut back by 1 base and J by 6 bases. CDR3 length: 15 amino acids. CDR3 DNA sequence: TGCAGTGCTAGAGTGCGAGCGGGGCGGCGGGATACGCAGTATTTT. Translated, it gives CSARVRAGRRDTQYF.

This clonotype was seen ten or more times. The rearrangement uses TRBV12-1 and TRBJ2-3. TRBV12-1 is a pseudogene locus. The CDR3 sequence is 16 residues long. CDR3 DNA: TGTGCCAGCACCGAAAAGGGAAGGAATCGCCCAGATACGCAGTATTTT. It translates to CASTEKGRNRPDTQYF.

This clonotype has more than one count but fewer than ten. This may be a read error, as it is one base from a much larger clone. The chain recombines TRBV20-1 with TRBJ2-7; D unresolved. V was shortened by 4 bases and J by 1 base, with 11 bases between the two germline ends. The CDR3 totals 13 residues. Germline assignment: CDR1 DFQATT and CDR2 SNEGSKA (reference sequence). The CDR3 loop is CSAKGKVSYEQYF. The CDR3 region has the DNA TGCAGTGCTAAGGGAAAGGTGTCCTACGAGCAGTACTTC.

This clonotype appeared many times. V gene TRBV6-5 combines with J gene TRBJ2-2; 8 nucleotides line up with TRBD1. The J segment lost 0 bases and the V segment lost 6 bases, leaving 6 bases of the junction unmatched. The length of the CDR3 is 16 residues. CDR1 is MNHEY, CDR2 SVGAGI, per germline. CDR3 loop: CASSYLTGANTGELFF. CDR3 sequence (DNA): TGTGCCAGCAGCTATTTGACAGGGGCGAACACCGGGGAGCTGTTTTTT.

This clonotype has ten or more counts. The chain carries TRBV20-1 and TRBJ2-1; 13 bases are a match to TRBD2. Per the germline V gene, CDR1 is DFQATT and CDR2 is SNEGSKA (reference sequence). CDR3 length: 15 amino acids. V was clipped by 3 bases and J by 4 bases; unmatched bases: 3. The CDR3, as DNA: TGCAGTGCTAGCAGGACTAGCGGGGGATACAATGAGCAGTTCTTC. Protein: CSASRTSGGYNEQFF.

This clonotype was seen at least ten times. The V and J genes are TRBV6-5 and TRBJ2-3; 10 bases fit TRBD2. CDR3 length: 20 residues. J lost 0 bases, V lost 0 bases, and 12 bases had no gene match. The V gene's germline CDR1 is MNHEY and CDR2 SVGAGI. The DNA for the CDR3 is TGTGCCAGCAGTTACTCGATGGCGGTAGCGGGGGGTTCTAGCACAGATACGCAGTATTTT. Its translation: CASSYSMAVAGGSSTDTQYF.